This record concerns one TCR beta chain sequence. Its binding antigen is unknown. A read error may produce the germline difference seen at one junction end. Libraries were made using 5' RACE. Sequenced on an Illumina HiSeq 2500. A second roughly 6 to 12 cycle PCR used a sample-barcoded 5' primer and a J-beta primer mix. A template-switch 5' adaptor carrying 12 random nucleotides introduced a unique molecular identifier onto each TCR beta cDNA molecule. At least 3 million CDR3-containing paired-end reads were obtained from each sample. The Mint cDNA synthesis kit, primed by a TRBC-specific oligonucleotide, was used to synthesize first-strand cDNA from all RNA. Following uracil-DNA glycosylase treatment, a first 18-cycle PCR with universal primers M1SS and BC2_uni_R was performed on all cDNA. For the original study's pipeline: For normalization, 1 million high-quality reads, each with a distinct molecular identifier, were randomly selected from each sample. Instead of being binned into consensus sequences, reads that shared molecular identifiers were thrown out. MiTCR, run with a Q25 quality threshold and the strictest error-elimination algorithm, handled CDR3 identification, clonotype clustering and error correction. Lower-bound total TCR beta diversity was estimated with a nonparametric unseen species model using Euler transformation. The raw public reads went through TCRdb reprocessing: fastp at Q25, MiXCR clone calling, in-frame beta chains kept. All rows with the same CDR3 protein become a single entry with the most common DNA and genes. TCRdb's processing, not the authors', yielded these V and J calls. Counted in this sample were around 620,000 distinct CDR3 sequences; about 26% of them appeared once. The leading ten clones occupy approximately 17% of the sample.

The approximately 40 donors, aged 6 to 90 years, were systemically healthy Caucasian individuals from Russia. Each donor gave roughly 9.5 milliliters of peripheral blood, collected into EDTA-treated Vacutainer tubes. Ficoll-Paque density-gradient centrifugation was used to isolate PBMCs, with at least 6.5 million obtained per sample. Total RNA, at least 6 micrograms per sample, was extracted from PBMCs with Trizol reagent. Naive CD45RAhigh/CD27high T cell percentages were measured by flow cytometry on a PBMC aliquot from every donor. The sample is drawn from a study of blood T cells in healthy people across ages (dated by TCRdb to the mid-2010s). For the study in its entirety: Template switching captured roughly one uniquely barcoded TCR beta cDNA molecule per two T cells in model experiments. Two additional independent replicas of 1 million unique cDNA reads from the same blood draw were analyzed for two donors (one aged 18 to 29 and one aged 80 or older). The study measured age-related changes in TCR beta repertoire diversity using deep sequencing normalized with unique cDNA molecular identifiers. Four age groups were formed from the donors: young (average about 15 years), middle-aged (approximately 40), aged (approximately 60) and long-lived (approximately 80). To avoid experimental bias, donors of different ages were spread randomly across the sequencing lanes. The research as a whole found: Observed TCR beta diversity per million T cells fell roughly linearly with age, and a significant reduction was already apparent by age around 39. Total diversity estimates from one million sequenced T cells were considered lower bounds and underestimates. Donor CMV infection status was unknown, potentially confounding age-related changes in expanded clonotypes. A strong correlation was found between observed TCR beta diversity and the percentage of naive T cells measured by flow cytometry. Because profiling used bulk unsorted PBMCs, naive and antigen-experienced compartments could not be compared conclusively. Compared with the aged group, the long-lived group had more naive CD4+ T cells, fewer expanded clones and increased TCR diversity, a pattern suggesting age selection.

The specimen was blood. The sequence derives from a woman between 65 and 79 years old in good health.

The DNA sequence follows: TGTGCCGGCAGCCGTCTCGGATCGAATGAGCAGTTCTTC. This sequence encodes CAGSRLGSNEQFF. This sequence uses TRBV7-3 and TRBJ2-1; the D gene is not confidently resolved. Counted from cysteine to phenylalanine, this CDR3 has 13 amino acids. Solely the CDR3 DNA is kept, with 39 bases framed from the first base. Based on the germline V gene, the CDR1 and CDR2 sequences are SGHTA and FQGTGA.